The clone carrying this TCR beta chain has just one count. This sample is drawn from a study of blood T cell repertoires in COVID-19. Study summary: Sites in the United States, Italy and Spain provided acute and convalescent COVID-19 samples.

This CDR3 comprises 11 residues. Trimming cost V 7 bases and J 4 bases, with 5 bases left between them. Germline V CDR1 and CDR2: MNHEY, SMNVEV (reference sequence). The repertoire was sequenced with immunoSEQ multiplex PCR; TCRdb's copy has only in-frame clones and lacks some. The table shows about 150,000 clones, with 75% to 85% occurring only once. The TCR was taken from a woman between 50 and 59 years old with acute or convalescent COVID-19. This chain connects TRBV27 to TRBJ1-5; weak D call: TRBD1 (5 bases). Sequenced material: peripheral blood. The CDR3 is CASTGNQPQHF. The CDR3 nucleotides read TGTGCCAGCACAGGGAATCAGCCCCAGCATTTT.